Only a few counts were recorded for the clone carrying this T cell receptor (beta chain). Its cognate antigen is unknown. The data originate from a study of T cells after yellow fever vaccination. Study at large: Fractions with few cells were prepared using SMART-Seq v4 Ultra Low Input.

CDR1 DFQATT and CDR2 SNEGSKA come from the germline V gene (reference sequence). The CDR3 has 12 residues. Trimming took off 4 bases at V and 5 bases at J, with 11 bases between the two ends. Making TCR cDNA involved 5'RACE template switching, which added UMIs and a universal primer site. TCRdb re-called the 5' RACE reads with MiXCR, one entry per CDR3 protein. The data hold a few hundred thousand distinct CDR3 sequences, with over 4% observed a single time. Study-wide results and limits: Clonotypes shared by both compartments, CD4 and CD8, made up a small share.

This TCR derives from a man aged 18 to 29 who received the YFV17D yellow fever vaccine. The sample in question was PBMCs, obtained 5 days after the yellow fever booster vaccination. This chain connects TRBV20-1 to TRBJ2-5; tentative D call: TRBD1 (5 bases). The CDR3 DNA reads as TGCAGTGCTACTAAGGCAGGGGAGACCCAGTACTTC. Translation: CSATKAGETQYF.